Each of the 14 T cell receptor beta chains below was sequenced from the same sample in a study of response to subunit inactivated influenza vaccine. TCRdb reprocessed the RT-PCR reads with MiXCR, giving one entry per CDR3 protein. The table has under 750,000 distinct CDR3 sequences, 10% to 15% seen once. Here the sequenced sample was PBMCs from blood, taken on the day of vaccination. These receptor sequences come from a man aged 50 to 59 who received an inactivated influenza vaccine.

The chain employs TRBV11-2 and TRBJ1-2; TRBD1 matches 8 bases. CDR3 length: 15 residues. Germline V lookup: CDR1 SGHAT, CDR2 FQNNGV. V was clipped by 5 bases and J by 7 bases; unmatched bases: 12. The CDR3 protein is CASSLGQGDLRGYTF. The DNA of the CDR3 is TGTGCCAGCAGCCTAGGACAGGGCGATCTTCGTGGCTACACCTTC.

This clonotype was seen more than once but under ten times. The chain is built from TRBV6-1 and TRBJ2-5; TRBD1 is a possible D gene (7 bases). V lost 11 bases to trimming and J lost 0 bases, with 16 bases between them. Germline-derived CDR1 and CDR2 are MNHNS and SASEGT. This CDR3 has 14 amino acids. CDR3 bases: TGTGCCGGGGGGAAGACAGGGTACCAAGAGACCCAGTACTTC. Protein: CAGGKTGYQETQYF.

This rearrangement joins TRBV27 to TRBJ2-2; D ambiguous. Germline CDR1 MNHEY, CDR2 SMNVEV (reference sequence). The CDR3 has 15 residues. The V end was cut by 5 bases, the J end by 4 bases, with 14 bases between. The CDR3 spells CASSPDVWGTGELFF. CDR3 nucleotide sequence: TGTGCCAGCAGTCCCGACGTATGGGGCACCGGGGAGCTGTTTTTT.

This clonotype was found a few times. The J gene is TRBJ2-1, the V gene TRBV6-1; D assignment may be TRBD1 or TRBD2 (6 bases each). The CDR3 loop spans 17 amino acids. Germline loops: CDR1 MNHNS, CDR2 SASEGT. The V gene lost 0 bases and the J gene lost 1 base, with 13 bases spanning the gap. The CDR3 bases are TGTGCCAGCAGTGAAGCGGGGGGCCCCAGTTCCTACAATGAGCAGTTCTTC. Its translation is CASSEAGGPSSYNEQFF.

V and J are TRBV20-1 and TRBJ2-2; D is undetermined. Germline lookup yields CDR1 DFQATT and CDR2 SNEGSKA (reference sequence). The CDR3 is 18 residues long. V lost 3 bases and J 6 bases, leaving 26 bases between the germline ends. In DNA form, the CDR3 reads TGCAGTGCTAGGACCCGGGTTGGAGACGGTAAATCCTCCGGGGAGCTGTTTTTT. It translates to CSARTRVGDGKSSGELFF.

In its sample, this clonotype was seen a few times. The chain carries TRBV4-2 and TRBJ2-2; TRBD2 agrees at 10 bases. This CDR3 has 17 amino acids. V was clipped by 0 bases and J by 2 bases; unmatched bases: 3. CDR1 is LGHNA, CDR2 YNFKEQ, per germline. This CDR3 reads CASSQESSGGNTGELFF. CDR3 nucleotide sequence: TGTGCCAGCAGCCAAGAGTCTAGCGGGGGCAACACCGGGGAGCTGTTTTTT.

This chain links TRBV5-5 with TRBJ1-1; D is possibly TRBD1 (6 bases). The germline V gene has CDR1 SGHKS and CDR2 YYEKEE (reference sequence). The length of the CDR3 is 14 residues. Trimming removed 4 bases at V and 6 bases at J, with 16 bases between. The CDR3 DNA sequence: TGTGCCAGCAGCCTGCAGGGGTCGAGGGCTGAAGCTTTCTTT. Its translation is CASSLQGSRAEAFF.

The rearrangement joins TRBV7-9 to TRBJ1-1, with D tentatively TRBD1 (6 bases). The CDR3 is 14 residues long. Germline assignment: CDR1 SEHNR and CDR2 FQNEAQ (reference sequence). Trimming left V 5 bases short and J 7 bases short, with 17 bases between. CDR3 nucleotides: TGTGCCAGCAGCAGGCAGGGGAGGGGTGGTGAAGCTTTCTTT. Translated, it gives CASSRQGRGGEAFF.

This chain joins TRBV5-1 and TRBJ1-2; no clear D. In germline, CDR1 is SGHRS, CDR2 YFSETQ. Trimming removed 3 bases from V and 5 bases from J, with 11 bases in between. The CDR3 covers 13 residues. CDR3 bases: TGCGCCAGCAGCTCCCAGACGGAATATGGCTACACCTTC. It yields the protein CASSSQTEYGYTF. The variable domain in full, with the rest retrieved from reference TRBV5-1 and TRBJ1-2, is KAGVTQTPRYLIKTRGQQVTLSCSPISGHRSVSWYQQTPGQGLQFLFEYFSETQRNKGNFPGRFSGRQFSNSRSEMNVSTLELGDSALYLCASSSQTEYGYTFGSGTRLTVV.

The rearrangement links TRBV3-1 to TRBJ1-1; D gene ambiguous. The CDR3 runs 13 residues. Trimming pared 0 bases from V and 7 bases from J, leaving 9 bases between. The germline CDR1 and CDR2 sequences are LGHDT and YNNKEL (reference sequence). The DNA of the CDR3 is TGTGCCAGCAGCCAAGACCGGTACAGTGAAGCTTTCTTT. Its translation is CASSQDRYSEAFF.

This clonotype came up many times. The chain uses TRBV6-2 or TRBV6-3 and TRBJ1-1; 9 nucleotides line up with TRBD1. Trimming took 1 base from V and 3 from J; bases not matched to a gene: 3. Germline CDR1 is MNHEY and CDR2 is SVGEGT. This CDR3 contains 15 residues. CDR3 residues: CASSYFGTGHTEAFF. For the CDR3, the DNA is TGTGCCAGCAGTTACTTCGGGACAGGGCACACTGAAGCTTTCTTT.

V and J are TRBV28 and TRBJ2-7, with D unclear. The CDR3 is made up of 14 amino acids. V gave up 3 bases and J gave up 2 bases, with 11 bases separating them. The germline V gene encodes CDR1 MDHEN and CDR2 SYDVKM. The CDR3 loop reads CASSFLGDTYEQYF. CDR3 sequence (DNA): TGTGCCAGCAGTTTTCTCGGAGATACCTACGAGCAGTACTTC.

The CDR3 bases are TGTGCCAGCAGTTCCGACAGGGTCTCCTACGAGCAGTACTTC. Amino acid sequence: CASSSDRVSYEQYF. The chain uses TRBV27 and TRBJ2-7; 7 bases agree with TRBD1. J was trimmed by 0 bases and V by 4 bases; bases with no gene match: 3. The CDR3 totals 14 residues. Germline CDR1 and CDR2: MNHEY and SMNVEV (reference sequence).

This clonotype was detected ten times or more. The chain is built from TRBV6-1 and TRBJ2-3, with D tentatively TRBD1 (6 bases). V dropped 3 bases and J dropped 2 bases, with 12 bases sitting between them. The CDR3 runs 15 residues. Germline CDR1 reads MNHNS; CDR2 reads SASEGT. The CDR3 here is CASSERDTITDTQYF. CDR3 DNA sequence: TGTGCCAGCAGTGAGAGGGACACTATCACAGATACGCAGTATTTT.